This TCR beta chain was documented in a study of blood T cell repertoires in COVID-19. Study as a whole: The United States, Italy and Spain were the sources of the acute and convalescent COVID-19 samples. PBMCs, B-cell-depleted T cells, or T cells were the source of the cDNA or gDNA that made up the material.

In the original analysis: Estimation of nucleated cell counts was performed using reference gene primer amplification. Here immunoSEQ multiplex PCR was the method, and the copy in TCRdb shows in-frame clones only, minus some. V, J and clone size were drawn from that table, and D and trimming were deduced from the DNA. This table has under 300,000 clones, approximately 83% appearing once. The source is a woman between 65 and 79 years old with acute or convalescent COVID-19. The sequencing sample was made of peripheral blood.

The CDR3 DNA follows: TGTGCCAGCTTCCAGGGGGCCGGGTACGAGCAGTACTTC. Its translation: CASFQGAGYEQYF. The chain couples TRBV2 to TRBJ2-7; 8 bases match TRBD1. Germline CDR1 reads SNHLY; CDR2 reads FYNNEI. The CDR3 runs to 13 residues. V lost 8 bases and J lost 4; bases outside the gene matches: 7.